The source of this T cell receptor beta chain is a study of control samples from healthy donors and cancer patients. This clone has only a few counts. Clones were sequenced by immunoSEQ multiplex PCR, and TCRdb holds only the in-frame ones, with some missing. The top ten clones hold about an eighth of a sample with about 95,000 clones, about 88% of them seen once. The CDR3 totals 19 residues. Trimming pared 5 bases from V and 5 bases from J, leaving 27 bases between. In germline, CDR1 is SEHNR, CDR2 FQNEAQ (reference sequence). Material for sequencing was blood. The chain employs TRBV7-9 and TRBJ2-2; a possible D gene is TRBD2 (6 bases). The sequence was obtained from an older woman in good health. Here the CDR3 DNA reads TGTGCCAGCAGCAAAGGGTTTTCTGGTAGCGGACGACGGACCGGGGAGCTGTTTTTT. This encodes CASSKGFSGSGRRTGELFF.